This T cell receptor (beta chain) was identified in a study of T cells in Graves' hyperthyroidism and ophthalmopathy (dated by TCRdb to between 2017 and 2020). Turning to the overall study: Peripheral blood was sampled at the time of initial diagnosis, prior to any treatment. To identify TCR V-J signatures that set the groups apart, the researchers used a discovery cohort of 95 to 100 patients, made up of under 45 with Graves' ophthalmopathy and 57 with stable Graves' hyperthyroidism. Prospective prediction of ophthalmopathy was tested in an independent validation cohort of some 20 hyperthyroidism patients and some 17 patients who later progressed to ophthalmopathy. The 100 discovery patients were divided at random into training and test sets in a 7:3 ratio. Thyroid tissue and blood T-cell repertoires from six or seven Graves' hyperthyroidism patients were also compared in the study. Once sampling was done, hyperthyroidism patients were given methimazole at a starting dose of 30 mg daily, whereas ophthalmopathy patients were given high-dose intravenous methylprednisolone. The paper reports TCR Vbeta CDR3 sequencing of approximately 130 peripheral blood samples: some 41 ophthalmopathy, over 70 hyperthyroidism and 17 progressor patients. Results the study describes overall, beyond this receptor: Sample size was not statistically predetermined, and investigators were not blinded to group allocation. Most expanded thyroid clonotypes (frequency above 0.001) were also found in blood, which suggests that blood repertoires may mirror thyroid immune responses. During validation, the model predicted progression to ophthalmopathy a median of approximately 6.5 months ahead of onset, with almost 71% sensitivity and less than 85% specificity. Ophthalmopathy was separated from stable hyperthyroidism by a 13 V-J signature model, with around 90% sensitivity and about 84% specificity obtained in cross-validation and 80%/75% obtained in testing.

Ophthalmopathy patients had moderately to severely active disease, with a Clinical Activity Score of 3 or more, a NOSPECS grade of 4 or more, and a disease duration of less than 3 months. Exclusion was applied to patients with uncontrolled infections, other autoimmune diseases, pregnancy or lactation. Diagnoses relied on clinical symptoms, serum thyroxine and TRAb, thyroid ultrasound and orbital computed tomography. PBMCs were separated from around 9.1 ml of fresh peripheral blood using Ficoll-Paque density gradient centrifugation. Trizol reagent was used to extract total RNA, and RNA quality was then checked on an Agilent 2100 Bioanalyzer. The CDR3 sequence holds 16 residues, the cysteine and phenylalanine included. CDR3 DNA only is kept here, 48 bases in frame from base 1. Trimming takes 5 bases off V and 3 bases off J; junction bases not matched to a gene: 6. There are many counts of this clonotype. The clone's antigen remains unknown. Per-base quality was not reported, and no clone a single base away is much larger than it.

The TCR beta CDR3 regions were amplified from RNA transcripts. The TCR CDR3 was subjected to a first round of RT-PCR using the HTBI primer set and the Qiagen OneStep RT-PCR kit. The libraries were constructed in a second round of multiplex PCR and then size-selected and purified. Libraries were sequenced paired-end with 100 bp reads on an Illumina HiSeq2000. Per the source publication's procedure: Raw data were processed with SOAPnuke, discarding reads with adapters, uncalled bases, mean Phred below 15, or no exact constant-primer or identifier match. COPE v1.2.5 was used to merge the high-quality paired reads, and each unique nucleotide sequence was defined as a clonotype. MiTCR v1.1 was used to align clonotypes to the IMGT TRBV, TRBD and TRBJ reference segments. Only V-J combinations with frequency above 0.0001, covering roughly 99% of repertoires, were analysed. The TCS score was defined as F50 (clonal expansion) divided by E x V (chaos), with BLOSUM62-based TCRdist calculated between CDR3 peptides within each V-J. Welch's t-statistics and random forest reduced approximately 520 V-J features to some 14, which were used in a naive Bayes classifier (R e1071). TCRdb itself trimmed the public reads at Q25 with fastp, ran MiXCR and retained productive beta chains. All rows with the same CDR3 protein become a single entry with the most common DNA and genes. The V and J calls were not made by the authors but by TCRdb's processing. The sample table records 500,000 or so distinct CDR3 sequences; roughly a sixth of these occur just once. 15% to 20% of the sample comes from the top ten.

The sequence is built from TRBV12-3 or TRBV12-4 and TRBJ1-5; 11 of the junction bases match TRBD1. The sequenced sample was blood. The TCR was taken from a woman between 18 and 30 years old with Graves' ophthalmopathy. The CDR3 reads CASSPGTGGINQPQHF. The sequence in DNA is TGTGCCAGCAGTCCCGGGACAGGGGGGATCAATCAGCCCCAGCATTTT.